This is a list of T cell receptor beta chains from one sample in a study of T cell responses to AZD1222 COVID-19 vaccine. The assay was immunoSEQ multiplex PCR, and TCRdb's table has in-frame clones only and misses some. Among fewer than 85,000 clones listed, approximately 90% were seen once. The sample in question was peripheral blood, obtained 28 days after the second dose of the MenACWY control vaccine. These receptors were taken from an adult who received the MenACWY meningococcal vaccine as a control. Each CDR3 is given with its conserved first and last residue. Fields, in order: CDR3 protein, CDR3 DNA, D gene, CDR3 length, V gene, clone size, J gene. The D gene is left open where the match is weak. Clone size is not always given. Where it is, it says once, few, many or a class for expanded clones.

CDR3aa: CASSPVPAGGNTDTQYF
CDR3nt: TGCGCCAGCAGCCCCGTCCCAGCGGGAGGTAACACAGATACGCAGTATTTT
d_gene: TRBD2
len: 17
v_gene: TRBV4-1
abundance: .
j_gene: TRBJ2-3

CDR3aa: CASSTRGFGGNTIYF
CDR3nt: TGTGCCAGCAGCACTAGGGGGTTTGGTGGAAACACCATATATTTT
d_gene: .
len: 15
v_gene: TRBV7-2
abundance: .
j_gene: TRBJ1-3

CDR3aa: CASSVGTGNTGELFF
CDR3nt: TGTGCCAGCAGCGTGGGGACAGGGAACACCGGGGAGCTGTTTTTT
d_gene: TRBD1
len: 15
v_gene: TRBV9
abundance: medium-sized
j_gene: TRBJ2-2

CDR3aa: CASSPIFQGALGQPQHF
CDR3nt: TGCGCCAGCAGCCCAATTTTCCAGGGGGCCCTCGGACAGCCCCAGCATTTT
d_gene: TRBD1
len: 17
v_gene: TRBV4-1
abundance: .
j_gene: TRBJ1-5

CDR3aa: CASSPRSGTNEKLFF
CDR3nt: TGTGCCAGCTCACCACGGTCGGGAACTAATGAAAAACTGTTTTTT
d_gene: .
len: 15
v_gene: TRBV18
abundance: .
j_gene: TRBJ1-4

CDR3aa: CASSLGDWTSNYGYTF
CDR3nt: TGCGCCAGCAGCTTGGGGGACTGGACCTCTAACTATGGCTACACCTTC
d_gene: .
len: 16
v_gene: TRBV5-1
abundance: .
j_gene: TRBJ1-2

CDR3aa: CASSGLITYEQYF
CDR3nt: TGCGCCAGCAGCGGCCTTATTACCTACGAGCAGTACTTC
d_gene: .
len: 13
v_gene: TRBV5-1
abundance: .
j_gene: TRBJ2-7

CDR3aa: CASSLGLLEKLFF
CDR3nt: TGCGCCAGCAGCTTAGGGCTCCTCGAAAAACTGTTTTTT
d_gene: .
len: 13
v_gene: TRBV5-1
abundance: .
j_gene: TRBJ1-4

CDR3aa: CASSPAGLNTGELFF
CDR3nt: TGCGCCAGCAGCCCTGCGGGCCTAAACACCGGGGAGCTGTTTTTT
d_gene: .
len: 15
v_gene: TRBV5-1
abundance: .
j_gene: TRBJ2-2

CDR3aa: CASSAQVGSYNEQFF
CDR3nt: TGTGCCAGCAGTGCCCAGGTCGGCTCCTACAATGAGCAGTTCTTC
d_gene: .
len: 15
v_gene: TRBV6-4
abundance: .
j_gene: TRBJ2-1